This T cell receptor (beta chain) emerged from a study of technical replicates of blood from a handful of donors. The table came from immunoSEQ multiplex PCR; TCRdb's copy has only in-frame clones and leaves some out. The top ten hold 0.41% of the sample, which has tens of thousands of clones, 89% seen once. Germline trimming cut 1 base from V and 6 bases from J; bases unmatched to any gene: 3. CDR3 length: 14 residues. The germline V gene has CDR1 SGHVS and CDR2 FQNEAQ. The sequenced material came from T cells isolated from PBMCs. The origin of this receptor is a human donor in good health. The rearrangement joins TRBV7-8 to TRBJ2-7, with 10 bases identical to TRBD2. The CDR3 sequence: CASSLGLAGAEQYF. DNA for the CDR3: TGTGCCAGCAGCTTAGGGCTAGCGGGAGCCGAGCAGTACTTC. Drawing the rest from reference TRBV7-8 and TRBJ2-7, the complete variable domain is GAGVSQSPRYKVAKRGQDVALRCDPISGHVSLFWYQQALGQGPEFLTYFQNEAQLDKSGLPSDRFFAERPEGSVSTLKIQRTQQEDSAVYLCASSLGLAGAEQYFGPGTRLTVT.